This passage covers 8 T cell receptor beta chains from one sample sequenced in a study of cytomegalovirus exposure and HLA in healthy donors. With 60 Vbeta and 13 Jbeta primers, the PCR was carried out. TCRdb's copy holds only in-frame clones and misses some; the assay was immunoSEQ multiplex PCR. The sample has under 300,000 clones, roughly 90% seen once. The specimen sequenced was PBMCs. All receptors derive from a man between 40 and 49 years old in good health and CMV-seropositive.

This chain joins TRBV7-9 and TRBJ2-7; D is uncertain. Trimming removed 1 base from V and 0 bases from J, with 10 bases in between. This CDR3 is 15 amino acids long. Germline loops: CDR1 SEHNR, CDR2 FQNEAQ (reference sequence). In DNA, the CDR3 is TGTGCCAGCAGCTTAGGACTGGTGAGCTCCTACGAGCAGTACTTC. Translation gives CASSLGLVSSYEQYF.

This clone was found once. The V gene is TRBV16, the J gene TRBJ1-1, with 8 nucleotides matching TRBD1. Germline CDR1 and CDR2: KGHSY and FQNENV. Germline trimming cut 9 bases from V and 4 bases from J; bases unmatched to any gene: 7. The CDR3 is 13 amino acids. CDR3 sequence reads: CARRRGQGTEAFF. In DNA, the CDR3 is TGTGCCAGACGCAGGGGGCAAGGCACTGAAGCTTTCTTT.

The table lists this clone with a few counts. The chain has TRBV5-4 and TRBJ2-3; 8 bases agree with TRBD2. The CDR3 runs 17 residues. CDR1 is SGHNT, CDR2 YYREEE, per germline (reference sequence). V dropped 4 bases and J dropped 1; count of bases not matched to a gene: 11. CDR3 in amino acids: CASSAGSGRRGTDTQYF. In DNA, the CDR3 is TGTGCCAGCAGCGCGGGGAGCGGGAGACGTGGCACAGATACGCAGTATTTT.

The rearrangement links TRBV4-3 to TRBJ2-7; D is unclear. The CDR3 totals 16 residues. The ends were cut back, 0 bases at V and 0 bases at J, with 12 bases in the middle. CDR1 and CDR2 (germline): LGHNA, YSLEER. The CDR3 nucleotides read TGCGCCAGCAGCCAAGATGTACTACGAAGCTCCTACGAGCAGTACTTC. Protein product: CASSQDVLRSSYEQYF.

CDR3 loop: CASSLATSSGGSTDTQYF. CDR3 DNA sequence: TGTGCCAGCAGCTTAGCTACCTCGAGCGGGGGGAGCACAGATACGCAGTATTTT. The chain carries TRBV7-2 and TRBJ2-3, with TRBD2 matching 9 bases. In germline, CDR1 is SGHTA, CDR2 FQGNSA. This CDR3 contains 18 residues. Germline trimming cut 0 bases from V and 0 bases from J; bases unmatched to any gene: 7.

This clone was seen a handful of times. The CDR3 is CASSREQGGSKNIQYF. The CDR3 bases are TGTGCCAGTAGTAGAGAACAGGGGGGGTCCAAAAACATTCAGTACTTC. The chain joins TRBV19 to TRBJ2-4; D is possibly TRBD1 (8 bases). The germline CDR1 and CDR2 sequences are LNHDA and SQIVND (reference sequence). The CDR3 extends over 16 amino acids. V lost 4 bases to trimming and J lost 2 bases, with 15 bases between them.

The genes are TRBV7-3 and TRBJ2-1; 13 positions agree with TRBD2. V was clipped by 5 bases and J by 2 bases; unmatched bases: 9. Germline CDR1 reads SGHTA; CDR2 reads FQGTGA. The CDR3 totals 18 residues. CDR3 sequence (DNA): TGTGCCAGCAGCGTAGCCGGGACTAGCGGGACCACCTACAATGAGCAGTTCTTC. It codes for CASSVAGTSGTTYNEQFF.

V gene TRBV13 combines with J gene TRBJ2-5; D is possibly TRBD2 (5 bases). The J call is uncertain, as TRBJ2-7 better fits the DNA end. The CDR3 length is 18 residues. CDR1 is PRHDT and CDR2 is FYEKMQ in the germline V gene (reference sequence). CDR3 loop: CASSLGRGVTALTYEQYF. As DNA, the CDR3 is TGTGCCAGCAGCTTAGGTCGGGGTGTAACTGCATTGACCTACGAGCAGTACTTC.